A selection of T cell receptor beta chains follows, all from one sample in a study of shared T cell receptors in the human thymus. Some clones are missing from TCRdb's copy, which holds only in-frame ones; the method was immunoSEQ multiplex PCR. Of approximately 730,000 clones listed, 80% to 90% are singletons. These sequences were also reported in another study, on human thymus T cells.

The sequencing sample was made of thymocytes. The source is a girl less than two years old with a congenital heart defect. Each CDR3 is given with its conserved first and last residue. Fields, in order: clone size, V gene, D gene, J gene, CDR3 DNA, CDR3 protein. The D gene is left open where the match is weak. Size is omitted from some rows. Given values are once, few, many or a class for expanded clones.

abundance: .
v_gene: TRBV10-1
d_gene: .
j_gene: TRBJ1-1
CDR3nt: TGCGCCAGCAGCCCCGAAGAGGGGGACACTGAAGCTTTCTTT
CDR3aa: CASSPEEGDTEAFF

abundance: .
v_gene: TRBV11-1
d_gene: TRBD2
j_gene: TRBJ2-7
CDR3nt: TGTGCCAGCAGCTTAGTCGGGGGGGCCTCCTACGAGCAGTACTTC
CDR3aa: CASSLVGGASYEQYF

abundance: once
v_gene: TRBV4-1
d_gene: .
j_gene: TRBJ1-2
CDR3nt: TGCGCCAGCAGCCGGGGGCCCCTCTATGGCTACACCTTC
CDR3aa: CASSRGPLYGYTF

abundance: .
v_gene: TRBV10-3
d_gene: TRBD1
j_gene: TRBJ1-2
CDR3nt: TGTGCCATCAGTGTCTTAGCAGGGACAGGAGCCGCGCATGGCTACACCTTC
CDR3aa: CAISVLAGTGAAHGYTF

abundance: .
v_gene: TRBV19
d_gene: TRBD1
j_gene: TRBJ1-2
CDR3nt: TGTGCCAGTAGTAATCCCAGGAGGGGGCCTGGCTACACCTTC
CDR3aa: CASSNPRRGPGYTF

abundance: few
v_gene: TRBV27
d_gene: .
j_gene: TRBJ1-1
CDR3nt: TGTGCCAGCAGAGCACGGGAGTTGAACACTGAAGCTTTCTTT
CDR3aa: CASRARELNTEAFF

abundance: .
v_gene: TRBV6-1
d_gene: TRBD2
j_gene: TRBJ2-3
CDR3nt: TGTGCCAGCGCCCCACTAGCGGGGGGGCTGGATACGCAGTATTTT
CDR3aa: CASAPLAGGLDTQYF

abundance: .
v_gene: TRBV5-1
d_gene: .
j_gene: TRBJ2-7
CDR3nt: TGCGCCAGCAGCCCCCCCGAATGGCACGAGCAGTACTTC
CDR3aa: CASSPPEWHEQYF

abundance: .
v_gene: TRBV18
d_gene: .
j_gene: TRBJ1-3
CDR3nt: TGTGCCAGCTCCTCGCCTAACAGCTCTGGAAACACCATATATTTT
CDR3aa: CASSSPNSSGNTIYF

abundance: few
v_gene: TRBV7-2
d_gene: .
j_gene: TRBJ1-1
CDR3nt: TGTGCCAGCAGCTTAGTTAGCGGGGGCTCGAACACTGAAGCTTTCTTT
CDR3aa: CASSLVSGGSNTEAFF

abundance: once
v_gene: TRBV27
d_gene: TRBD1
j_gene: TRBJ1-2
CDR3nt: TGTGCCAGCAGTCCCACCCTCGGACAGGGACGGTACGCTAACTATGGCTACACCTTC
CDR3aa: CASSPTLGQGRYANYGYTF

abundance: .
v_gene: TRBV10-2
d_gene: .
j_gene: TRBJ2-1
CDR3nt: TGCGCCAGCAGTGCCTTGGGACTTAAGGTCTTAGATACCTACAATGAGCAGTTCTTC
CDR3aa: CASSALGLKVLDTYNEQFF

abundance: .
v_gene: TRBV25-1
d_gene: .
j_gene: TRBJ2-7
CDR3nt: TGTGCCAGCAGGGTTCGGGGAAGCTCCTACGAGCAGTACTTC
CDR3aa: CASRVRGSSYEQYF

abundance: .
v_gene: TRBV28
d_gene: TRBD2
j_gene: TRBJ2-2
CDR3nt: TGTGCCAGCAGTTTAAGAGGGACTAGCGGGGGGCCTACCACCGGGGAGCTGTTTTTT
CDR3aa: CASSLRGTSGGPTTGELFF

abundance: once
v_gene: TRBV5-6
d_gene: .
j_gene: TRBJ2-7
CDR3nt: TGTGCCAGCAGCTGGAGCCATAGGGGATCCTACGAGCAGTACTTC
CDR3aa: CASSWSHRGSYEQYF

abundance: .
v_gene: TRBV30
d_gene: .
j_gene: TRBJ1-1
CDR3nt: TGTGCCTCCCCCGACGAGGGCACTGAAGCTTTCTTT
CDR3aa: CASPDEGTEAFF

abundance: .
v_gene: TRBV2
d_gene: .
j_gene: TRBJ2-3
CDR3nt: TGTGCCAGCACACCGGGGGACCCGACAGATACGCAGTATTTT
CDR3aa: CASTPGDPTDTQYF

abundance: .
v_gene: TRBV6-4
d_gene: .
j_gene: TRBJ2-2
CDR3nt: TGTGCCAGCAGTGATGGGGCTAGCGAGAGTACCGGGGAGCTGTTTTTT
CDR3aa: CASSDGASESTGELFF

abundance: .
v_gene: TRBV12-5
d_gene: .
j_gene: TRBJ1-2
CDR3nt: TGTGCTAGTGGTTTGCACGAATTTGCGGGGGAGGATTCTAACTATGGCTACACCTTC
CDR3aa: CASGLHEFAGEDSNYGYTF

abundance: .
v_gene: TRBV11-2
d_gene: TRBD1
j_gene: TRBJ1-1
CDR3nt: TGTGCCAGCAGCGCTTCCGGGACAGGGGGTGTATGCACTGAAGCTTTCTTT
CDR3aa: CASSASGTGGVCTEAFF

abundance: .
v_gene: TRBV5-5
d_gene: .
j_gene: TRBJ1-1
CDR3nt: TGTGCCAGCAGCCCTAATGGGGGGGCTGAAGCTTTCTTT
CDR3aa: CASSPNGGAEAFF

abundance: .
v_gene: TRBV12-5
d_gene: TRBD2
j_gene: TRBJ2-7
CDR3nt: TGTGCTAGTGGTCCGACGGCACCTGGGACTAGCGGGGTGTTGGGCTACGAGCAGTACTTC
CDR3aa: CASGPTAPGTSGVLGYEQYF

abundance: few
v_gene: TRBV28
d_gene: .
j_gene: TRBJ2-3
CDR3nt: TGTGCCAGCAGTTTAGTGAGGGCGGGGACCGCAGATACGCAGTATTTT
CDR3aa: CASSLVRAGTADTQYF

abundance: .
v_gene: TRBV5-8
d_gene: .
j_gene: TRBJ1-5
CDR3nt: TGTGCCAGCAGCTTGGTGTCAGGCAATCAGCCCCAGCATTTT
CDR3aa: CASSLVSGNQPQHF

abundance: once
v_gene: TRBV18
d_gene: TRBD1
j_gene: TRBJ2-7
CDR3nt: TGTGCCAGCTCACCTTTTGATGCGACAGGGGACTACGAGCAGTACTTC
CDR3aa: CASSPFDATGDYEQYF

abundance: few
v_gene: TRBV5-8
d_gene: .
j_gene: TRBJ1-6
CDR3nt: TGTGCCAGCAGCCATACTCCCCCCGGGGGTAAAAGCTATAATTCACCCCTCCACTTT
CDR3aa: CASSHTPPGGKSYNSPLHF

abundance: .
v_gene: TRBV11-2
d_gene: TRBD1
j_gene: TRBJ1-2
CDR3nt: TGTGCCAGCAGCTCTGTTGGGACAGGAGCGTCTAACTATGGCTACACCTTC
CDR3aa: CASSSVGTGASNYGYTF

abundance: .
v_gene: TRBV4-3
d_gene: TRBD2
j_gene: TRBJ2-7
CDR3nt: TGCGCCAGCAGCCCTAGGACTAGCGGGGGTGAGCAGTACTTC
CDR3aa: CASSPRTSGGEQYF

abundance: .
v_gene: TRBV5-1
d_gene: .
j_gene: TRBJ2-5
CDR3nt: TGCGCCAGCAGCTCAAGGGGGGGGCGCGCCCAAGAGACCCAGTACTTC
CDR3aa: CASSSRGGRAQETQYF

abundance: once
v_gene: TRBV15
d_gene: .
j_gene: TRBJ2-7
CDR3nt: TGTGCCACCTCCCCGGAGCCAGGGCCCTTCCCCCCCTACGAGCAGTACTTC
CDR3aa: CATSPEPGPFPPYEQYF